A single sample gave rise to the 21 T cell receptor beta chains below, sequenced in a study of identical twins. In TCRdb, the 5' RACE reads were re-called with MiXCR into one record per CDR3 protein. The sample carries about 1.7 million distinct CDR3 sequences, around 33% recorded once. The sample taken for sequencing was cord blood. These receptors were collected from a newborn girl in good health.

This clonotype has at least ten counts. This chain links TRBV27 with TRBJ2-7; TRBD2 aligns across 11 bases. The trim removed 5 bases at V and 4 bases at J, leaving 7 bases unmatched. The germline V gene has CDR1 MNHEY and CDR2 SMNVEV (reference sequence). The CDR3 is made up of 15 amino acids. The CDR3 DNA sequence: TGTGCCAGCAGTCCCGGGACTAGCGGACTATACGAGCAGTACTTC. Translated: CASSPGTSGLYEQYF.

This clonotype was observed at least ten times. The gene calls are TRBV29-1 and TRBJ2-7; D gene ambiguous. Germline V lookup: CDR1 SQVTM, CDR2 ANQGSEA. The CDR3 runs to 11 residues. The V and J ends lost 4 bases and 3 bases respectively, with 7 bases between them. CDR3 residues: CSVGGNYEQYF. The CDR3 DNA reads TGCAGCGTTGGTGGGAACTACGAGCAGTACTTC.

The chain recombines TRBV7-2 with TRBJ2-2; D is unclear. Germline loops: CDR1 SGHTA, CDR2 FQGNSA. Between the trimmed V and J ends, which lost 1 base and 4 bases, there was a span of 10 bases. The CDR3 runs 15 residues. CDR3 amino acids: CASSLVGPSTGELFF. CDR3 in DNA: TGTGCCAGCAGCTTAGTAGGGCCCAGCACCGGGGAGCTGTTTTTT.

In its sample, this clonotype was seen a few times. V and J are TRBV12-3 or TRBV12-4 and TRBJ1-1; 8 nucleotides align to TRBD1. The length of the CDR3 is 15 residues. V gave up 2 bases and J gave up 3 bases; unmatched junction bases: 5. The CDR3 DNA reads TGTGCCAGCAGTTTAAGGCAGGGGGCGGACACTGAAGCTTTCTTT. As protein: CASSLRQGADTEAFF.

V and J are TRBV11-2 and TRBJ2-1; 11 nucleotides line up with TRBD2. Germline CDR1 and CDR2: SGHAT and FQNNGV. The CDR3 runs to 14 residues. V gave up 6 bases and J gave up 9 bases; unmatched junction bases: 7. DNA of the CDR3: TGTGCCAGCAGACCGGGACTAGCGGTGGGTGAGCAGTTCTTC. Its translation is CASRPGLAVGEQFF.

This clonotype was counted ten times or more. V and J are TRBV7-2 and TRBJ2-1; D gene uncertain. The CDR3 spans 14 residues. The V gene lost 3 bases and the J gene lost 3 bases, with 9 bases spanning the gap. Germline V gene sequence: CDR1 SGHTA, CDR2 FQGNSA. DNA for the CDR3: TGTGCCAGCAGCTTTGAGACCGGCTACAATGAGCAGTTCTTC. It translates to CASSFETGYNEQFF.

This clonotype came up once. J is TRBJ1-2 and V is TRBV20-1; 10 nucleotides agree with TRBD1. The CDR3 is 15 amino acids. The germline V gene encodes CDR1 DFQATT and CDR2 SNEGSKA (reference sequence). With 5 bases clipped from V and 4 bases from J, the junction kept 10 bases outside the gene matches. CDR3 nucleotides: TGCAGTGCTCTAGTACCGGGACAGGGGAGCTATGGCTACACCTTC. It is translated as CSALVPGQGSYGYTF.

This clonotype has more than one count but fewer than ten. The chain carries TRBV20-1 and TRBJ2-1; D call uncertain. CDR3 length: 12 amino acids. CDR1 is DFQATT and CDR2 is SNEGSKA in the germline V gene (reference sequence). V shed 3 bases and J shed 6 bases, with 9 bases lying between them. The CDR3 here is CSARKRGNEQFF. CDR3 DNA: TGCAGTGCTAGGAAACGCGGCAATGAGCAGTTCTTC.

In its sample, this clonotype was seen once. The junction does not match germline at one end; this may be a read error. The chain couples TRBV7-2 to TRBJ2-2; the D call may be TRBD1 or TRBD2 (5 bases each). The CDR3 consists of 15 residues. Germline V gives CDR1 SGHTA, CDR2 FQGNSA. CDR3 residues: CASSLQHGTYGVLFF. CDR3 nucleotides: TGTGCCAGCAGCTTACAGCATGGGACCTACGGGGTGCTGTTTTTT.

The chain links TRBV9 to TRBJ2-3; 8 nucleotides agree with TRBD1. V was pared by 0 bases and J by 6 bases, with 3 bases of the junction left unmatched. Per the germline V gene, CDR1 is SGDLS and CDR2 is YYNGEE. This CDR3 spans 14 amino acids. The CDR3 sequence is CASSVARGPDTQYF. Here the CDR3 DNA reads TGTGCCAGCAGCGTAGCCAGGGGGCCCGATACGCAGTATTTT.

The table lists this clonotype with many counts. This chain connects TRBV27 to TRBJ1-2; tentative D call: TRBD1 (5 bases). This CDR3 has 13 amino acids. V lost 7 bases, J lost 4 bases, and 13 bases lay in between. Germline V gives CDR1 MNHEY, CDR2 SMNVEV (reference sequence). CDR3 region: CASTPDKSYGYTF. CDR3 DNA: TGTGCCAGCACCCCGGACAAGAGCTATGGCTACACCTTC.

This chain links TRBV7-2 with TRBJ2-1; 10 bases fit TRBD2. The J call may be in error: the DNA end matches TRBJ2-7 better. This CDR3 region has 16 residues. In germline, CDR1 is SGHTA, CDR2 FQGNSA. The DNA of the CDR3 is TGTGCCAGCAGCCGACGCGGACTAGCGGACTACAATGAGCAGTACTTC. Its protein product is CASSRRGLADYNEQYF.

The chain is built from TRBV12-3 or TRBV12-4 and TRBJ2-3, with 13 positions matching TRBD2. The CDR3 length is 19 residues. The ends lost 5 bases at V and 2 bases at J; junction bases unmatched: 13. CDR3 region: CASSGAGTSGKEDTDTQYF. The CDR3, as DNA: TGTGCCAGCAGTGGGGCAGGGACTAGCGGGAAGGAGGACACAGATACGCAGTATTTT.

Note on this clonotype: An end of the junction differs from the germline gene, which may be a read error. V usage is TRBV6-2 or TRBV6-3 and J usage is TRBJ2-3, with unresolved D. This CDR3 is built from 12 residues. The germline CDR1 and CDR2 sequences are MNHEY and SVGEGT. This CDR3 is CAGSPPGRPQYF. CDR3 DNA sequence: TGTGCCGGCAGTCCCCCCGGCAGACCTCAGTATTTT.

This clonotype turned up a few times. V gene TRBV24-1 combines with J gene TRBJ2-3; 7 bases are shared with TRBD2. V shed 4 bases and J 0 bases; nucleotides not matched to a gene: 3. CDR3 size: 15 residues. Germline loops: CDR1 KGHDR, CDR2 SFDVKD. CDR3 sequence reads: CATSDPGGSTDTQYF. The CDR3 nucleotides read TGTGCCACCAGTGACCCGGGGGGAAGCACAGATACGCAGTATTTT.

This clonotype occurred a few times. The chain is built from TRBV10-3 and TRBJ2-7; a possible D gene is TRBD1 (6 bases). V was pared by 3 bases and J by 4 bases, with 13 bases between. The CDR3 extends over 14 amino acids. Germline V lookup: CDR1 ENHRY, CDR2 SYGVKD. For the CDR3, the DNA is TGTGCCATCAGTGAATACTCGAGGGGGTACGAGCAGTACTTC. Translation gives CAISEYSRGYEQYF.

This clonotype was seen more than once but under ten times. The chain combines TRBV11-2 with TRBJ1-1, with 7 bases that match TRBD1. The trim removed 7 bases at V and 0 bases at J, leaving 8 bases unmatched. Germline CDR1 and CDR2: SGHAT and FQNNGV. The CDR3 totals 15 residues. The CDR3 protein is CASTRTGTMNTEAFF. The CDR3 DNA follows: TGTGCCAGCACCCGGACAGGTACCATGAACACTGAAGCTTTCTTT.

CDR3 nucleotide sequence: TGCAGCGTGAGTTTCGGCCAGCATGAAAAACTGTTTTTT. Amino acid sequence: CSVSFGQHEKLFF. The chain recombines TRBV29-1 with TRBJ1-4; D is unresolved. Trimming took 6 bases from V and 6 from J, leaving 14 bases between them. The CDR3 totals 13 residues. Per the germline V gene, CDR1 is SQVTM and CDR2 is ANQGSEA.

This chain joins TRBV2 and TRBJ2-7; D not certain. CDR3 length equals 15 residues. Germline CDR1 SNHLY, CDR2 FYNNEI. Trimming removed 3 bases from V and 0 bases from J, with 12 bases in between. The CDR3 is CASSDSRQSSYEQYF. CDR3 sequence (DNA): TGTGCCAGCAGTGATAGCCGGCAGAGCTCCTACGAGCAGTACTTC.

This clonotype was seen just once. The rearrangement uses TRBV20-1 and TRBJ2-7; 10 bases fit TRBD2. CDR1 and CDR2 from the germline V gene are DFQATT and SNEGSKA (reference sequence). Trimming took 0 bases from V and 12 from J; bases not matched to a gene: 17. This CDR3 has 16 residues. In DNA, the CDR3 is TGCAGTGCTAGAGACCCTAGCGGGGGTTATGTGGAGACCCTGTACTTC. Protein product: CSARDPSGGYVETLYF.

In its sample, this clonotype was seen a few times. V gene TRBV15 combines with J gene TRBJ2-3, with D unresolved. With 2 bases removed from V and 0 bases from J, the gap between germline ends came to 12 bases. The length of the CDR3 is 16 residues. Germline lookup yields CDR1 LNHNV and CDR2 YYDKDF (reference sequence). The chain's CDR3 is CATSRSTSSSTDTQYF. Here the CDR3 DNA reads TGTGCCACCAGCAGATCCACCAGCAGTAGCACAGATACGCAGTATTTT.